This entry lists 25 T cell receptor beta chains sequenced from one sample in a study of blood T cell repertoires in COVID-19 (TCRdb year 2020). The protocol used for the library was the immunoSEQ multiplex PCR assay. TCRdb provides this immuneACCESS table in a form limited to in-frame rearrangements. Some clones are lacking; in checked studies, under half of them reflect an unresolved V gene, and why the rest are absent is not known. Within this sample are 60,000 or so clones, with around 90% of them counted one time only. 1.6% of the sample rests with the top ten. Specimen: peripheral blood. The receptor source for this set is a human donor in a cohort sampled during active COVID-19.

The CDR3 DNA reads TGTGCCAGCAGTCCCCCAACAGGGGCGGGGAAAGGCTACACCTTC. As protein: CASSPPTGAGKGYTF. The chain links TRBV6-5 to TRBJ1-2; the match to TRBD1 covers 7 bases. CDR1 is MNHEY and CDR2 is SVGAGI in the germline V gene. The CDR3 consists of 15 residues. Trimming took 5 bases from V and 8 from J; bases not matched to a gene: 14.

The count of this clone is one. This rearrangement joins TRBV6-2 or TRBV6-3 to TRBJ2-5; D remains unclear. In germline, CDR1 is MNHEY, CDR2 SVGEGT. This CDR3 is built from 13 residues. V was cut by 6 bases and J by 4 bases, with 12 bases left in between. Here the CDR3 DNA reads TGTGCCAGCAGCCTGTACCCGGGAGAGACCCAGTACTTC. This codes for CASSLYPGETQYF.

The V call is TRBV7-6, the J call TRBJ2-5; weak D call: TRBD2 (7 bases). V gave up 2 bases and J gave up 5 bases, with 30 bases separating them. Per germline, CDR1 SGHVS and CDR2 FNYEAQ. CDR3 length: 20 amino acids. CDR3 region: CASSLSRGGLTWSFLETQYF. The CDR3, as DNA: TGTGCCAGCAGCTTAAGTAGGGGGGGTCTCACCTGGTCATTTCTTGAGACCCAGTACTTC.

The chain is built from TRBV7-9 and TRBJ2-1; 11 bases match TRBD2. After removal of 5 bases from V and 10 bases from J, the junction contained 13 bases not matched to a gene. The germline CDR1 and CDR2 sequences are SEHNR and FQNEAQ (reference sequence). The CDR3 length is 16 residues. The CDR3 DNA sequence: TGTGCCAGCAGCACAGGGGTGCTAGCGGGAGGAAGAGAGCAGTTCTTC. Its translation is CASSTGVLAGGREQFF.

CDR3 nucleotides: TGTGCCACCAGTGACGGGATGAGGGAGCAGTACTTC. It translates to CATSDGMREQYF. The rearrangement joins TRBV24-1 to TRBJ2-7; the D gene is possibly TRBD2 (5 bases). The V and J ends lost 4 bases and 7 bases respectively, with 10 bases between them. Germline lookup yields CDR1 KGHDR and CDR2 SFDVKD. The CDR3 extends over 12 amino acids.

This chain connects TRBV6-5 to TRBJ2-3, with 14 bases aligning to TRBD2. The CDR3 loop spans 15 amino acids. V shed 6 bases and J 5 bases; nucleotides not matched to a gene: 4. Germline lookup yields CDR1 MNHEY and CDR2 SVGAGI. The CDR3 region has the DNA TGTGCCAGCAGACGGACTAGCGGGAGGAAAGATACGCAGTATTTT. Its protein product is CASRRTSGRKDTQYF.

In DNA form, the CDR3 reads TGCGCCAGCAGCATGTTCGGGACAGAGAATGAAAAACTGTTTTTT. Protein product: CASSMFGTENEKLFF. The V gene is TRBV5-1, the J gene TRBJ1-4, with 7 bases lining up with TRBD1. Germline V gene data show CDR1 as SGHRS and CDR2 as YFSETQ. V was clipped by 4 bases and J by 5 bases; unmatched bases: 8. This CDR3 has 15 amino acids.

The sample holds one count of this clone. The rearrangement uses TRBV27 and TRBJ1-2; D may be TRBD1 (5 bases). Trimming cost V 0 bases and J 2 bases, with 7 bases left between them. The CDR3 is made up of 14 amino acids. Germline-derived CDR1 and CDR2 are MNHEY and SMNVEV (reference sequence). CDR3 in DNA: TGTGCCAGCAGTTTATCAGGGGTGAACTATGGCTACACCTTC. It specifies CASSLSGVNYGYTF.

This clone has just one count. The rearrangement links TRBV7-9 to TRBJ1-5; D possibly corresponds to TRBD1 (5 bases). Trimming took 8 bases from V and 3 from J, leaving 17 bases between them. Germline V gene sequence: CDR1 SEHNR, CDR2 FQNEAQ (reference sequence). CDR3 size: 15 residues. Here the CDR3 reads CASGKSGTPNQPQHF. CDR3 DNA: TGTGCCAGCGGGAAAAGCGGGACCCCCAATCAGCCCCAGCATTTT.

V usage is TRBV7-9 and J usage is TRBJ2-6; 13 positions agree with TRBD2. CDR1 and CDR2 from the germline V gene are SEHNR and FQNEAQ (reference sequence). With 6 bases clipped from V and 4 bases from J, the junction kept 9 bases outside the gene matches. The CDR3 has 18 residues. Here the CDR3 reads CASRPGLAGASGANVLTF. In DNA, the CDR3 is TGTGCCAGCAGGCCAGGACTAGCGGGAGCATCCGGGGCCAACGTCCTGACTTTC.

The V call is TRBV28, the J call TRBJ2-2, with TRBD1 matching over 9 bases. This CDR3 contains 15 residues. Germline assignment: CDR1 MDHEN and CDR2 SYDVKM. J gave up 4 bases and V 5 bases, and 5 bases lay outside the gene matches. This CDR3 is CASSRQTGGTGELFF. The CDR3 bases are TGTGCCAGCAGTCGACAGACAGGGGGCACCGGGGAGCTGTTTTTT. Looking up the rest from reference TRBV28 and TRBJ2-2 gives the full variable domain: DVKVTQSSRYLVKRTGEKVFLECVQDMDHENMFWYRQDPGLGLRLIYFSYDVKMKEKGDIPEGYSVSREKKERFSLILESASTNQTSMYLCASSRQTGGTGELFFGEGSRLTVL.

V is TRBV5-1 and J is TRBJ2-3, with 8 nucleotides matching TRBD2. The ends lost 5 bases at V and 5 bases at J; junction bases unmatched: 7. The CDR3 contains 14 residues. The germline V gene has CDR1 SGHRS and CDR2 YFSETQ. Here the CDR3 reads CASRVSGTGDTQYF. The CDR3 bases are TGCGCCAGCAGGGTTAGCGGGACCGGAGATACGCAGTATTTT.

The chain carries TRBV7-9 and TRBJ2-7; 9 bases are shared with TRBD1. This CDR3 is built from 18 residues. The germline CDR1 and CDR2 sequences are SEHNR and FQNEAQ (reference sequence). V dropped 5 bases and J dropped 3; count of bases not matched to a gene: 17. This chain's CDR3 is CASSGWSFGTGNNYEQYF. CDR3 nucleotides: TGTGCCAGCAGCGGATGGAGCTTCGGGACAGGGAACAACTACGAGCAGTACTTC.

In this sample, this clone turned up many times. The chain uses TRBV6-6 and TRBJ1-2, with D maybe TRBD1 (6 bases). The germline V and J ends were trimmed by 5 bases and 4 bases, with 14 bases remaining between them. The germline V gene has CDR1 MNHNY and CDR2 SVGAGI (reference sequence). This CDR3 contains 14 residues. CDR3 region: CASSLDRTSYGYTF. The CDR3 DNA sequence: TGTGCCAGCAGTCTGGACAGAACCAGCTATGGCTACACCTTC.

V usage is TRBV7-9 and J usage is TRBJ1-5, with D hard to call. Germline loops: CDR1 SEHNR, CDR2 FQNEAQ (reference sequence). Trimming took 0 bases from V and 0 from J, leaving 9 bases between them. The CDR3 has 16 residues. The CDR3 sequence: CASSLATSGSNQPQHF. DNA for the CDR3: TGTGCCAGCAGCTTAGCAACATCGGGTAGCAATCAGCCCCAGCATTTT.

V gene TRBV6-5 combines with J gene TRBJ2-1, with D possibly being TRBD2 (6 bases). CDR1 MNHEY and CDR2 SVGAGI come from the germline V gene. The germline V and J ends were trimmed by 6 bases and 2 bases, with 8 bases remaining between them. This CDR3 region has 13 residues. The CDR3 protein is CASREGAYNEQFF. The CDR3 DNA reads TGTGCCAGCAGGGAGGGCGCCTACAATGAGCAGTTCTTC.

This chain joins TRBV15 and TRBJ1-3; no clear D. This CDR3 has 14 amino acids. Germline CDR1 is LNHNV and CDR2 is YYDKDF (reference sequence). V dropped 3 bases and J dropped 0 bases, with 6 bases sitting between them. CDR3 nucleotides: TGTGCCACCAGCAGGGGCTCCTCTGGAAACACCATATATTTT. Translated: CATSRGSSGNTIYF.

The chain links TRBV7-2 to TRBJ2-1, with 14 bases lining up with TRBD2. Trimming at V came to 4 bases and at J to 10 bases, leaving 6 bases not matched to a gene. The CDR3 covers 15 residues. Germline V lookup: CDR1 SGHTA, CDR2 FQGNSA. CDR3 nucleotides: TGTGCCAGCAGCTCGGGAGGACTAGCGGGAGGAGAGCAGTTCTTC. Amino acids: CASSSGGLAGGEQFF.

The genes are TRBV19 and TRBJ2-6; D might be TRBD2 (6 bases). Per the germline V gene, CDR1 is LNHDA and CDR2 is SQIVND (reference sequence). The V and J ends lost 1 base and 4 bases respectively, with 11 bases between them. The CDR3 has 16 residues. CDR3 protein: CASSIGGGSGANVLTF. CDR3 coding DNA: TGTGCCAGTAGTATAGGCGGAGGGTCAGGGGCCAACGTCCTGACTTTC.

The chain recombines TRBV20-1 with TRBJ1-2; D is unresolved. Germline V gene data show CDR1 as DFQATT and CDR2 as SNEGSKA (reference sequence). Trimming removed 5 bases from V and 7 bases from J, with 8 bases in between. The CDR3 spans 10 residues. The CDR3 DNA reads TGCAGTGCTCCCGTTGTTGGCTACACCTTC. Translating gives CSAPVVGYTF.

The DNA of the CDR3 is TGTGCCAGCAGCTTGGCCGGGACAGGGGGCGGGGAGCTGTTTTTT. Translating it yields CASSLAGTGGGELFF. The chain has TRBV7-9 and TRBJ2-2; the match to TRBD1 covers 11 bases. The CDR3 length is 15 residues. Per germline, CDR1 SEHNR and CDR2 FQNEAQ (reference sequence). The V gene end was trimmed by 3 bases and the J gene end by 7 bases; junction bases not matched to a gene: 4.

The chain couples TRBV27 to TRBJ1-1, with D perhaps TRBD1 (6 bases). This CDR3 spans 14 amino acids. Germline CDR1 reads MNHEY; CDR2 reads SMNVEV (reference sequence). V was cut by 3 bases and J by 4 bases, with 12 bases left in between. CDR3 loop: CASSLRGGFTEAFF. The DNA of the CDR3 is TGTGCCAGCAGTTTGAGGGGGGGCTTCACTGAAGCTTTCTTT.

The chain carries TRBV28 and TRBJ2-3, with 8 bases identical to TRBD2. The germline V gene encodes CDR1 MDHEN and CDR2 SYDVKM. This CDR3 region has 18 residues. V shed 1 base, J shed 2 bases, and the junction held 11 bases outside the gene matches. The CDR3 sequence is CASSLFGWPAGDTDTQYF. CDR3 in DNA: TGTGCCAGCAGTTTATTCGGTTGGCCAGCGGGGGACACAGATACGCAGTATTTT.

The chain is built from TRBV2 and TRBJ1-4; the D gene is possibly TRBD1 (5 bases). This CDR3 has 18 residues. V was shortened by 4 bases and J by 3 bases, with 21 bases between the two germline ends. The germline gives CDR1 SNHLY, CDR2 FYNNEI. The CDR3 here is CASSVHRQAQQANEKLFF. The CDR3 region has the DNA TGTGCCAGCAGTGTCCATCGGCAGGCTCAACAGGCTAATGAAAAACTGTTTTTT.

The chain is built from TRBV9 and TRBJ2-1; D is perhaps TRBD2 (5 bases). This CDR3 is built from 16 residues. Per the germline V gene, CDR1 is SGDLS and CDR2 is YYNGEE. V was clipped by 2 bases and J by 3 bases, with 15 bases between them. This CDR3 reads CASSVRGSNFYNEQFF. The CDR3 bases are TGTGCCAGCAGCGTCCGAGGGAGCAATTTCTACAATGAGCAGTTCTTC.